This T cell receptor beta chain appears in the sequencing data of a study of CD8+ T cells in alopecia areata. In the study overall: Approximately 7-10-week-old female C3H/HeJ mice were grafted with skin from spontaneously alopecic approximately 6-12-month-old C3H/HeJ graft donors.

Germline V gene lookup returns CDR1 LGHNA and CDR2 YNLKQL (reference sequence). The CDR3 extends over 14 amino acids. RNA extraction was followed by reverse transcription into cDNA, which acted as the sequencing template. Here immunoSEQ multiplex PCR was the method, and the copy in TCRdb shows in-frame clones only, minus some. Recorded here are over 250,000 clones, none singletons. This clone was detected only a few times. Antigen: not known. The germline and genes are mouse ones. The observed sequence ends 4 residues before the CDR3 terminus, with the missing tail filled in from the germline J gene. Study outcomes and limitations: In scalp samples, resident alphabeta T cells of normal skin are also sequenced.

Cells from pooled cutaneous lymph nodes were sorted by CD4, CD8alpha, NKG2D, NKG2ACE and other markers. This clonotype was sampled from a C3H/HeJ mouse with alopecia areata. This mouse strain has H2-k as its MHC haplotype. This chain connects TRBV5 to TRBJ2-7, with TRBD2 identical over 8 bases. The sample consisted of CD4+ T cells sorted from a lymph node. The sequenced CDR3 bases are TGTGCCAGCAGCCCCCCTTTGGGGGGGGAT. Its protein product is CASSPPLGGD. The CDR3, in full, reads CASSPPLGGDEQYF.